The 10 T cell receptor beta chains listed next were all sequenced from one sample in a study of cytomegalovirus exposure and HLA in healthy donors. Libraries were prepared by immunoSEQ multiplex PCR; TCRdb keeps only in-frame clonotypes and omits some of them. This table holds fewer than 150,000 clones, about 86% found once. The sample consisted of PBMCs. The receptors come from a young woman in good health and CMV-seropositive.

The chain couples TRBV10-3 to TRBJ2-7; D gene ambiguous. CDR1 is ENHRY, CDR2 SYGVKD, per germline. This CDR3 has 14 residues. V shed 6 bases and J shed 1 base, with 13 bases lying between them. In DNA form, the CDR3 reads TGTGCCATCAGCCCATCCACACGATCCTACGAGCAGTACTTC. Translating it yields CAISPSTRSYEQYF.

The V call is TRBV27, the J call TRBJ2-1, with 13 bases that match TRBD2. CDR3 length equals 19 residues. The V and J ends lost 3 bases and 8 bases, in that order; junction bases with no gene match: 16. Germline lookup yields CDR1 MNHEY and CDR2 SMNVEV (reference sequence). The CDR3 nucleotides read TGTGCCAGCAGTTTCCTACTATCCCCTACTAGCGGGGGGGCCTATGAGCAGTTCTTC. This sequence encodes CASSFLLSPTSGGAYEQFF.

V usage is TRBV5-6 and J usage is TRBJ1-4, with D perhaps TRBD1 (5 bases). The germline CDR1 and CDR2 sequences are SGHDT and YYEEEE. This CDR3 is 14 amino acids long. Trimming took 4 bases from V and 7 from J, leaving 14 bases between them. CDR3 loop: CASSRRGVGEKLFF. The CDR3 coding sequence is TGTGCCAGCAGCCGCCGGGGGGTTGGTGAAAAACTGTTTTTT.

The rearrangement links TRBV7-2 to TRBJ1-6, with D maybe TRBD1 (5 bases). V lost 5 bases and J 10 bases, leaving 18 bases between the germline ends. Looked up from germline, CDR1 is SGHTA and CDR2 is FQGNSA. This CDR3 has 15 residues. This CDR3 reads CASSREGRFTSPLHF. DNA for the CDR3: TGTGCCAGCAGCCGGGAGGGACGATTCACCTCACCCCTCCACTTT.

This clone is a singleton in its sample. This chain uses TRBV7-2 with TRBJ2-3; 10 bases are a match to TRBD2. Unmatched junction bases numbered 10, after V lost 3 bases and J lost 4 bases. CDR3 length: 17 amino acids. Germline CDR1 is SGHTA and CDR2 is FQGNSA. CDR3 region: CASSFLGSGGRSDTQYF. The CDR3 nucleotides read TGTGCCAGCAGCTTTCTGGGTAGCGGGGGGCGGTCAGATACGCAGTATTTT.

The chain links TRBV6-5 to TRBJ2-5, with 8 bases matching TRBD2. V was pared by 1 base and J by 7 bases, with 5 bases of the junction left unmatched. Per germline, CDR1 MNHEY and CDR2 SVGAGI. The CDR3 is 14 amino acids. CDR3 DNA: TGTGCCAGCAGTTACTTGAGCGGGGGTGGGACCCAGTACTTC. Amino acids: CASSYLSGGGTQYF.

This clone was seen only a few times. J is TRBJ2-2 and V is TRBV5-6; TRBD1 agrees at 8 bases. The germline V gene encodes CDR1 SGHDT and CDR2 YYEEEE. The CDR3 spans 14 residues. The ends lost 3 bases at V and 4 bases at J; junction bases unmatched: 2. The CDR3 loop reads CASSWDRPTGELFF. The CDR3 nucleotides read TGTGCCAGCAGCTGGGACAGGCCCACCGGGGAGCTGTTTTTT. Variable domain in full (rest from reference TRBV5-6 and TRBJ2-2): DAGVTQSPTHLIKTRGQQVTLRCSPKSGHDTVSWYQQALGQGPQFIFQYYEEEERQRGNFPDRFSGHQFPNYSSELNVNALLLGDSALYLCASSWDRPTGELFFGEGSRLTVL.

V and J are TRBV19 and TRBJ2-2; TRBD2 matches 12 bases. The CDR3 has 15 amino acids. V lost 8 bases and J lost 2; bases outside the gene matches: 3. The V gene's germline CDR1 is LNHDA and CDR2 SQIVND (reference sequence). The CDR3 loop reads CASETSGRNTGELFF. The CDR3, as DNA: TGTGCCAGTGAGACTAGCGGGAGAAACACCGGGGAGCTGTTTTTT.

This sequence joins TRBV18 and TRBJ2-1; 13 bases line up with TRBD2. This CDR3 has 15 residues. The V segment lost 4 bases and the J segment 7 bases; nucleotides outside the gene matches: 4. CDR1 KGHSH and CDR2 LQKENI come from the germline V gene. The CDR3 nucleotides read TGTGCCAGCTCACGCGGGACTAGCGGGAAGAATGAGCAGTTCTTC. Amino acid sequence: CASSRGTSGKNEQFF.

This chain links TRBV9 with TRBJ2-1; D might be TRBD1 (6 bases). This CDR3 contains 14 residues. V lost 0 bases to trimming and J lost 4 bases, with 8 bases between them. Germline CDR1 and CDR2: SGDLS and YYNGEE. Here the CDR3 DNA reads TGTGCCAGCAGCGTAGGGACAGCATACAATGAGCAGTTCTTC. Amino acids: CASSVGTAYNEQFF.